This section outlines one T cell receptor (beta chain) sequence together with its context. What it binds is not known. UMIs and a universal primer site were added when TCR cDNA was made by 5'RACE template switching. TCRdb redid the calling of the 5' RACE reads with MiXCR, one entry per CDR3 protein. The repertoire includes some 160,000 distinct CDR3 sequences, over 7% of them detected once, and 35% to 40% sits in the top ten. These data originate in a study of T cells after yellow fever vaccination. General study results and limits: Clonotypes appearing in both CD4 and CD8 compartments existed, and their share was small. The secondary response was weaker, and its peak arrived faster, on day 5 versus 15.

The sequence was obtained from a man aged 18 to 30 who received the YFV17D yellow fever vaccine. The specimen comprised CD8+ T cells sorted from PBMCs, sampled 45 days after the yellow fever booster vaccination.

The CDR3 DNA follows: TGTGCCAGCAGCTTACAGGGGGCGAGCTCCTATAATTCACCCCTCCACTTT. Amino acid sequence: CASSLQGASSYNSPLHF. The chain joins TRBV7-8 to TRBJ1-6; TRBD1 matches 8 bases. Germline V lookup: CDR1 SGHVS, CDR2 FQNEAQ. V was clipped by 2 bases and J by 0 bases; unmatched bases: 3. The CDR3 covers 17 residues.